This T cell receptor beta chain was captured by sequencing in a study of blood T cell repertoires in COVID-19. The overall study: The United States, Italy and Spain were the sources of the acute and convalescent COVID-19 samples. PBMCs, B-cell-depleted T cells, or T cells were the source of the cDNA or gDNA that made up the material.

Using immunoSEQ multiplex PCR, the repertoire was profiled, and TCRdb retains in-frame clones only, with some absent. There are around 200,000 clones in the sample; 70% to 90% occur only once, and less than 1.5% lies in the top ten. Those who participated ranged in age from roughly 18 to 89 years and resided in roughly 26 US areas. V lost 1 base and J lost 0, with 18 bases in between. CDR1 and CDR2 from the germline V gene are SGHAT and FQNNGV. The CDR3 is 18 amino acids. This chain uses TRBV11-2 with TRBJ1-1; weak D call: TRBD1 (5 bases). The sequenced sample was PBMCs or T cells enriched from blood (not recorded which). The source of this sequence is a man under 40 who had recovered from COVID-19. The CDR3 reads CASSLVSPGDFMNTEAFF. As DNA, the CDR3 is TGTGCCAGCAGCTTAGTATCCCCCGGGGACTTTATGAACACTGAAGCTTTCTTT.